The 29 T cell receptor beta chains in this list originate from one sample, sequenced in a study of blood T cell repertoires in COVID-19. Sequencing used immunoSEQ multiplex PCR; TCRdb keeps in-frame clones, though not all of them. The sample yields roughly 92,000 clones, around nine tenths seen once. The sample was peripheral blood. The receptor set was obtained from a man aged 50-60 years with acute or convalescent COVID-19.

The CDR3 loop reads CSARTRGEQFF. For the CDR3, the DNA is TGCAGTGCTAGAACGCGGGGTGAGCAGTTCTTC. The gene calls are TRBV20-1 and TRBJ2-1, with TRBD2 as a possible D gene (6 bases). The CDR3 runs 11 residues. Germline values: CDR1 DFQATT, CDR2 SNEGSKA (reference sequence). The germline V and J ends were trimmed by 2 bases and 9 bases, with 8 bases remaining between them.

This clone occurred a few times. The chain links TRBV5-6 to TRBJ1-2, with 7 bases lining up with TRBD1. V was pared by 0 bases and J by 4 bases, with 3 bases of the junction left unmatched. Germline lookup yields CDR1 SGHDT and CDR2 YYEEEE. The CDR3 is 14 residues long. Here the CDR3 DNA reads TGTGCCAGCAGCTTGGGACAGGGCACCTATGGCTACACCTTC. This encodes CASSLGQGTYGYTF. Full variable domain (remainder filled in from reference TRBV5-6 and TRBJ1-2): DAGVTQSPTHLIKTRGQQVTLRCSPKSGHDTVSWYQQALGQGPQFIFQYYEEEERQRGNFPDRFSGHQFPNYSSELNVNALLLGDSALYLCASSLGQGTYGYTFGSGTRLTVV.

This rearrangement joins TRBV12-5 to TRBJ2-2, with 8 bases identical to TRBD2. The CDR3 length is 18 residues. Germline loops: CDR1 LGHNT, CDR2 FRNRAP. Trimming removed 2 bases from V and 7 bases from J; junction bases left unmatched: 15. CDR3 loop: CASGLPGAGGQVSGELFF. The CDR3 nucleotides read TGTGCTAGTGGTTTGCCTGGGGCGGGAGGTCAAGTGAGCGGGGAGCTGTTTTTT.

The chain employs TRBV6-5 and TRBJ2-3; 9 positions match TRBD2. V lost 6 bases to trimming and J lost 5 bases; unmatched junction nucleotides: 6. Germline CDR1 is MNHEY and CDR2 is SVGAGI. The length of the CDR3 is 14 residues. CDR3 nucleotide sequence: TGTGCCAGCAGCGGGACTAGCACTAGAGATACGCAGTATTTT. It translates to CASSGTSTRDTQYF.

This chain uses TRBV7-9 with TRBJ1-1; no definite D call. Germline loops: CDR1 SEHNR, CDR2 FQNEAQ (reference sequence). The V end was cut by 5 bases, the J end by 4 bases, with 17 bases between. This CDR3 contains 15 residues. The CDR3 here is CASSAPLGGSTEAFF. The CDR3 DNA sequence: TGTGCCAGCAGCGCCCCTCTAGGAGGGTCCACTGAAGCTTTCTTT.

The chain couples TRBV5-4 to TRBJ1-2; a possible D gene is TRBD1 (5 bases). Germline V CDR1 and CDR2: SGHNT, YYREEE (reference sequence). V lost 3 bases, J lost 4 bases, and 16 bases lay in between. The CDR3 loop spans 15 amino acids. The DNA of the CDR3 is TGTGCCAGCAGCTCTCGACAGACGTCTGCCTATGGCTACACCTTC. It is translated as CASSSRQTSAYGYTF.

V usage is TRBV27 and J usage is TRBJ2-2, with D possibly TRBD2 on 6 matching bases. The CDR3 contains 15 residues. The V gene lost 4 bases and the J gene lost 4 bases, with 13 bases spanning the gap. Germline-derived CDR1 and CDR2 are MNHEY and SMNVEV (reference sequence). CDR3 DNA: TGTGCCAGCAGTTCCCAGGGACTCCGCACCGGGGAGCTGTTTTTT. Translation gives CASSSQGLRTGELFF.

This clone was counted once. Here the CDR3 reads CASSEQPNYGYTF. DNA for the CDR3: TGTGCCAGCTCAGAACAGCCTAACTATGGCTACACCTTC. The V and J genes are TRBV18 and TRBJ1-2, with D unclear. Germline V gives CDR1 KGHSH, CDR2 LQKENI. Deletions cut 5 bases from V and 0 bases from J, with 7 bases between. The CDR3 runs 13 residues.

The chain links TRBV29-1 to TRBJ2-1, with a weak D call TRBD2 (5 bases). V was trimmed by 5 bases and J by 4 bases, leaving 15 bases between them. Germline V gene sequence: CDR1 SQVTM, CDR2 ANQGSEA. The CDR3 is 14 amino acids. The CDR3 here is CSVQRSGFYNEQFF. The CDR3 DNA reads as TGCAGCGTTCAGAGGAGCGGATTTTACAATGAGCAGTTCTTC.

The CDR3 sequence is CASSASTPGHYEQYF. DNA of the CDR3: TGCGCCAGCAGCGCCTCCACGCCAGGCCACTACGAGCAGTACTTC. The rearrangement joins TRBV5-1 to TRBJ2-7; D remains ambiguous. The ends were cut back, 4 bases at V and 3 bases at J, with 17 bases in the middle. Germline V gene data show CDR1 as SGHRS and CDR2 as YFSETQ. The CDR3 sequence is 15 residues long.

The chain recombines TRBV6-5 with TRBJ1-2; 12 nucleotides line up with TRBD1. J lost 7 bases, V lost 2 bases, and 2 bases had no gene match. The CDR3 totals 14 residues. The germline CDR1 and CDR2 sequences are MNHEY and SVGAGI. CDR3 in amino acids: CASSYTGQGAGYTF. As DNA, the CDR3 is TGTGCCAGCAGTTACACGGGACAGGGGGCTGGCTACACCTTC.

This clone was seen only a few times. This sequence joins TRBV25-1 and TRBJ2-7, with D maybe TRBD1 (5 bases). CDR3 size: 15 residues. V lost 4 bases to trimming and J lost 5 bases, with 18 bases between them. Germline CDR1 reads MGHDK; CDR2 reads SYGVNS. The CDR3 DNA is TGTGCCAGCAGTGGAATAAACCTAGGGGAACACGAGCAGTACTTC. It specifies CASSGINLGEHEQYF.

The J gene is TRBJ1-1, the V gene TRBV5-1; D possibly corresponds to TRBD1 (6 bases). Trimming removed 9 bases from V and 5 bases from J, with 20 bases in between. The CDR3 has 14 residues. Germline values: CDR1 SGHRS, CDR2 YFSETQ. The CDR3 DNA is TGCGCCACCAAGGAGGGAGGGACAAGAACTGAAGCTTTCTTT. It is translated as CATKEGGTRTEAFF. The whole variable domain, remainder taken from reference TRBV5-1 and TRBJ1-1, is KAGVTQTPRYLIKTRGQQVTLSCSPISGHRSVSWYQQTPGQGLQFLFEYFSETQRNKGNFPGRFSGRQFSNSRSEMNVSTLELGDSALYLCATKEGGTRTEAFFGQGTRLTVV.

Turning to this clone: The sample holds other DNA sequences that translate to the same CDR3. The rearrangement uses TRBV5-8 and TRBJ1-5; TRBD1 matches at 7 bases. Germline V gene data show CDR1 as SGHTS and CDR2 as YDEGEE. Germline trimming cut 4 bases from V and 1 base from J; bases unmatched to any gene: 2. This CDR3 has 14 residues. The CDR3 DNA reads as TGTGCCAGCAGCCCGGACAGGAGCAATCAGCCCCAGCATTTT. It is translated as CASSPDRSNQPQHF.

This clone was picked up a small number of times. CDR3 nucleotides: TGCGCCAGCAGCTCAGGATCGACAGGACGGACCACTGAAGCTTTCTTT. It yields the protein CASSSGSTGRTTEAFF. The rearrangement uses TRBV5-1 and TRBJ1-1, with D tentatively TRBD1 (6 bases). Trimming removed 3 bases at V and 4 bases at J, with 19 bases between. The CDR3 length is 16 residues. Germline loops: CDR1 SGHRS, CDR2 YFSETQ.

The V call is TRBV19, the J call TRBJ2-3, with D uncertain. Trimming stripped 2 bases from V and 3 bases from J, with 6 bases between. The germline V gene encodes CDR1 LNHDA and CDR2 SQIVND (reference sequence). The CDR3 loop spans 13 amino acids. This chain's CDR3 is CASSIIRTDTQYF. The CDR3 DNA reads as TGTGCCAGTAGTATAATCAGGACAGATACGCAGTATTTT.

In nucleotides, the CDR3 is TGTGCCAGCAACCTTGGACAGGTGAACACTGAAGCTTTCTTT. Encoded protein: CASNLGQVNTEAFF. The J gene is TRBJ1-1, the V gene TRBV6-6; 7 bases are a match to TRBD1. This CDR3 region has 14 residues. The germline gives CDR1 MNHNY, CDR2 SVGAGI (reference sequence). The V gene end was trimmed by 7 bases and the J gene end by 0 bases; junction bases not matched to a gene: 5.

The chain links TRBV11-2 to TRBJ2-4, with 9 bases aligning to TRBD1. The CDR3 covers 17 residues. Germline CDR1 SGHAT, CDR2 FQNNGV. V gave up 5 bases and J gave up 8 bases; unmatched junction bases: 16. CDR3 loop: CASSVSGTGISRDIQYF. CDR3 DNA: TGTGCCAGCAGCGTTTCCGGGACAGGGATTTCACGGGACATTCAGTACTTC.

The chain joins TRBV19 to TRBJ2-3, with D possibly matching TRBD2 (6 bases). The germline V gene has CDR1 LNHDA and CDR2 SQIVND (reference sequence). Trimming removed 7 bases from V and 0 bases from J, with 14 bases in between. The CDR3 has 15 residues. For the CDR3, the DNA is TGTGCCAGTAATAGGGACGGGGGTAGCACAGATACGCAGTATTTT. Encoded protein: CASNRDGGSTDTQYF.

This clone was recorded once. This chain joins TRBV19 and TRBJ2-3; unclear D gene. The V end lost 1 base, the J end lost 5 bases, and 16 bases lay between the germline ends. Germline V CDR1 and CDR2: LNHDA, SQIVND (reference sequence). This CDR3 is 16 amino acids long. For the CDR3, the DNA is TGTGCCAGTAGTATAGGACAAGTAGAATCCAGAGATACGCAGTATTTT. Translation gives CASSIGQVESRDTQYF. Drawing the rest from reference TRBV19 and TRBJ2-3, the complete variable domain is DGGITQSPKYLFRKEGQNVTLSCEQNLNHDAMYWYRQDPGQGLRLIYYSQIVNDFQKGDIAEGYSVSREKKESFPLTVTSAQKNPTAFYLCASSIGQVESRDTQYFGPGTRLTVL.

The chain employs TRBV3-1 (or the pseudogene TRBV3-2) and TRBJ2-5, with unresolved D. CDR3 size: 16 residues. Trimming took off 5 bases at V and 5 bases at J, with 21 bases between the two ends. Germline V gene sequence: CDR1 LGHDT, CDR2 YNNKEL (reference sequence). The CDR3 loop reads CASSGIAPISSETQYF. Written as DNA, the CDR3 is TGTGCCAGCAGCGGTATAGCTCCCATTTCTTCTGAGACCCAGTACTTC.

V gene TRBV14 combines with J gene TRBJ2-3; D is uncertain. Per the germline V gene, CDR1 is SGHDN and CDR2 is FVKESK. V was cut by 6 bases and J by 0 bases, with 22 bases left in between. The CDR3 runs 18 residues. The CDR3 spells CASSPNRYTRRSTDTQYF. CDR3 DNA sequence: TGTGCCAGCAGTCCAAACCGTTATACCCGCCGGAGCACAGATACGCAGTATTTT.

The rearrangement links TRBV11-2 to TRBJ2-7; D is possibly TRBD2 (5 bases). The CDR3 loop spans 15 amino acids. Germline loops: CDR1 SGHAT, CDR2 FQNNGV. The germline V and J ends were trimmed by 7 bases and 0 bases, with 16 bases remaining between them. The CDR3 loop is CASTYSSGPSYEQYF. The CDR3 nucleotides are TGTGCCAGCACCTACTCGAGCGGACCCTCCTACGAGCAGTACTTC.

This sequence joins TRBV9 and TRBJ1-1; D remains ambiguous. The CDR3 sequence is 13 residues long. V shed 3 bases and J shed 2 bases, with 8 bases lying between them. In germline, CDR1 is SGDLS, CDR2 YYNGEE. CDR3 in DNA: TGTGCCAGCAGCGACAATAGCAACACTGAAGCTTTCTTT. Amino acid sequence: CASSDNSNTEAFF.

The gene calls are TRBV3-1 (or the pseudogene TRBV3-2) and TRBJ2-1, with D maybe TRBD1 (5 bases). Germline V gives CDR1 LGHDT, CDR2 YNNKEL (reference sequence). The V end was cut by 1 base, the J end by 12 bases, with 13 bases between. The CDR3 runs to 13 residues. The CDR3 nucleotides are TGTGCCAGCAGCCAAGGTCAAGGGGTCGGGCAGTTCTTC. It translates to CASSQGQGVGQFF.

The chain is built from TRBV3-1 (or the pseudogene TRBV3-2) and TRBJ1-3, with D perhaps matching TRBD1 (5 bases). Looked up from germline, CDR1 is LGHDT and CDR2 is YNNKEL (reference sequence). Trimming shortened V by 0 bases and J by 4 bases, and 10 bases separated the two germline ends. This CDR3 spans 15 amino acids. The CDR3 protein is CASSQEGVNGNTIYF. The DNA of the CDR3 is TGTGCCAGCAGCCAAGAAGGGGTTAACGGAAACACCATATATTTT.

The chain combines TRBV15 with TRBJ2-2; 7 nucleotides match TRBD1. Germline CDR1 reads LNHNV; CDR2 reads YYDKDF (reference sequence). The CDR3 loop spans 15 amino acids. The ends lost 3 bases at V and 6 bases at J; junction bases unmatched: 7. Here the CDR3 DNA reads TGTGCCACCAGCAGTAGGACAGGCGGCGCCGGGGAGCTGTTTTTT. Its translation is CATSSRTGGAGELFF.

This clone was counted between two and nine times. The gene calls are TRBV12-5 and TRBJ1-1; no reliable D call. The germline V gene encodes CDR1 LGHNT and CDR2 FRNRAP. Trimming took off 7 bases at V and 8 bases at J, with 11 bases between the two ends. There are 11 residues in the CDR3. The CDR3 region has the DNA TGTGCTAGTGCTCCCGCGGGGGAAGCTTTCTTT. This sequence encodes CASAPAGEAFF.

V is TRBV7-9 and J is TRBJ1-1; weak D call: TRBD1 (6 bases). The V end lost 5 bases, the J end lost 2 bases, and 21 bases lay between the germline ends. Germline V gene data show CDR1 as SEHNR and CDR2 as FQNEAQ (reference sequence). CDR3 size: 17 residues. The CDR3 nucleotides read TGTGCCAGCAGCCCCAAGCCAAATGACAGGCCTAACACTGAAGCTTTCTTT. It yields the protein CASSPKPNDRPNTEAFF.